A selection of T cell receptor beta chains follows, all from one sample in a study of T cell repertoires in cytomegalovirus infection. TCRdb passed the reads through MiXCR, listing each CDR3 protein once. This repertoire shows about 190,000 distinct CDR3 sequences, roughly 28% found once; its top ten account for 30% to 35%. The sequencing sample was made of PBMCs. The receptors stem from a human donor in good health (CMV status not recorded). Some clones in this sample may be carry-over from other donors' samples. Each CDR3 is given with its conserved first and last residue. Each record gives: D gene, J gene, V gene, clone size, CDR3 protein, CDR3 DNA. A D gene is named only where the DNA matches it firmly. Only some rows state a clone size, as once, few, many or a class for expanded clones.

. TRBJ2-7 TRBV11-2 many CASSFGTESYEQYF TGTGCCAGCAGCTTCGGGACGGAATCTTACGAGCAGTACTTC
. TRBJ1-3 TRBV7-2 . CASSPQVHAENTIYF TGTGCCAGCAGCCCCCAAGTCCACGCCGAAAACACCATATATTTT
. TRBJ1-4 TRBV20-1 . CSARDLQASNEKLFF TGCAGTGCTAGAGATTTGCAGGCCTCTAATGAAAAACTGTTTTTT
. TRBJ2-7 TRBV7-9 few CASSHYGRPDEQYF TGTGCCAGCAGCCATTACGGGCGGCCAGACGAGCAGTACTTC
TRBD2 TRBJ2-5 TRBV10-3 few CAISEPPLAGGPETQYF TGTGCCATCAGTGAGCCTCCACTAGCGGGGGGGCCGGAGACCCAGTACTTC
. TRBJ2-5 TRBV10-1 . CASSGKRDGEYQETQYF TGCGCCAGCAGTGGGAAGAGGGACGGAGAGTACCAAGAGACCCAGTACTTC
. TRBJ1-1 TRBV7-2 many CASSRVTEAFF TGTGCCAGCAGTCGAGTCACTGAAGCTTTCTTT
. TRBJ2-4 TRBV6-1 . CAIRWGLAKNIQYF TGTGCCATCCGATGGGGATTAGCCAAAAACATTCAGTACTTC
TRBD1 TRBJ2-3 TRBV20-1 once CSASSDRENTDTQYF TGCAGTGCTAGTTCGGACAGGGAAAACACAGATACGCAGTATTTT
TRBD2 TRBJ2-1 TRBV11-3 few CASSPTAGGHNEQFF TGTGCCAGCAGCCCAACAGCGGGGGGCCACAATGAGCAGTTCTTC
TRBD2 TRBJ2-3 TRBV6-5 . CASSSPGGRSGGYDTQYF TGTGCCAGCAGTTCCCCCGGCGGAAGAAGCGGGGGGTATGATACGCAGTATTTT
. TRBJ2-6 TRBV15 few CATSRVGGQTGANVLTF TGTGCCACCAGCAGAGTAGGGGGGCAGACCGGGGCCAACGTCCTGACTTTC
. TRBJ2-3 TRBV2 . CASGLSSPTDTQYF TGTGCCAGCGGGTTGAGTAGCCCCACAGATACGCAGTATTTT
. TRBJ1-2 TRBV19 . CASSIRVIGRDGYTF TGTGCCAGTAGTATCCGGGTGATCGGTAGAGATGGCTACACCTTC
TRBD1 TRBJ1-1 TRBV2 . CASRGRGQAFF TGTGCCAGCAGGGGTAGGGGGCAGGCTTTCTTT
. TRBJ1-2 TRBV12-3/TRBV12-4 . CASSLGPGIGGYTF TGTGCCAGCAGTTTAGGTCCGGGGATAGGTGGCTACACCTTC
. TRBJ2-1 TRBV11-3 many CASSWDTSWGNEQFF TGTGCCAGCAGTTGGGACACAAGTTGGGGAAATGAGCAGTTCTTC
TRBD1 TRBJ2-7 TRBV5-6 few CASSLGRTGHGEQYF TGTGCCAGCAGCTTGGGTCGGACAGGGCATGGCGAGCAGTACTTC
. TRBJ1-1 TRBV7-9 few CASSLEGQEAFF TGTGCCAGCAGCTTAGAGGGACAAGAAGCTTTCTTT
TRBD2 TRBJ2-1 TRBV5-1 few CASSYLTSGGTYNEQFF TGCGCCAGCAGCTACCTAACTAGCGGGGGGACCTACAATGAGCAGTTCTTC
. TRBJ2-3 TRBV7-2 . CASSSGAGAVNTQYF TGTGCCAGCAGCTCTGGGGCGGGGGCAGTCAATACGCAGTATTTT
. TRBJ2-1 TRBV6-2/TRBV6-3 few CASSINHRDLSYNEQFF TGTGCCAGCAGTATCAACCACAGGGATCTCTCCTACAATGAGCAGTTCTTC
. TRBJ2-1 TRBV2 . CASSEAGRARDNEQFF TGTGCCAGCAGTGAAGCTGGCAGGGCTAGAGACAATGAGCAGTTCTTC
TRBD2 TRBJ2-1 TRBV2 many CASSEAQASGRGYNEQFF TGTGCCAGCAGTGAAGCGCAGGCTAGCGGGCGCGGCTACAATGAGCAGTTCTTC
. TRBJ2-3 TRBV11-2 many CASSLAGPPDTQYF TGTGCCAGCAGCTTAGCGGGGCCGCCAGATACGCAGTATTTT
. TRBJ2-1 TRBV5-1 . CASSLGGPSSYNEQFF TGCGCCAGCAGCTTGGGGGGGCCTAGCTCCTACAATGAGCAGTTCTTC
. TRBJ2-1 TRBV7-2 many CASSFLGGYNEQFF TGTGCCAGCAGCTTTTTAGGCGGATACAATGAGCAGTTCTTC
. TRBJ1-1 TRBV20-1 few CSASFPLGRTEAFF TGCAGTGCTAGTTTCCCGTTGGGTAGGACTGAAGCTTTCTTT
. TRBJ1-4 TRBV4-2 few CASSQEYRETTNEKLFF TGTGCCAGCAGCCAAGAATACAGGGAAACAACTAATGAAAAACTGTTTTTT
. TRBJ2-5 TRBV11-2 . CASSVGEEAQYF TGTGCCAGCAGCGTAGGGGAAGAGGCCCAGTACTTC
. TRBJ1-5 TRBV7-9 many CASSEGPLDRGNQPQHF TGTGCCAGCAGCGAGGGACCCCTCGATCGGGGCAATCAGCCCCAGCATTTT
. TRBJ1-2 TRBV6-2/TRBV6-3 . CASTSTTYSYTF TGTGCCAGCACCTCCACCACCTATAGCTACACCTTC
TRBD1 TRBJ1-2 TRBV18 . CASSPIRDRGYGYTF TGTGCCAGCTCACCCATCCGGGACAGGGGATATGGCTACACCTTC
. TRBJ2-3 TRBV5-5 . CASGRDFSSTDTQYF TGTGCCAGCGGCAGAGATTTCTCTAGCACAGATACGCAGTATTTT
TRBD1 TRBJ1-5 TRBV19 . CASSILTGDWNQPQHF TGTGCCAGTAGTATACTGACAGGGGATTGGAATCAGCCCCAGCATTTT
. TRBJ2-1 TRBV18 . CASSPQLGDNEQFF TGTGCCAGCTCACCGCAACTCGGGGACAATGAGCAGTTCTTC
. TRBJ2-1 TRBV10-3 few CAISESGETRQFF TGTGCCATCAGTGAGTCGGGGGAAACGCGGCAGTTCTTC
TRBD1 TRBJ2-7 TRBV6-2/TRBV6-3 . CASSYHPGQGAYEQYF TGTGCCAGCAGTTACCACCCGGGACAGGGGGCCTACGAGCAGTACTTC
. TRBJ1-1 TRBV6-6 . CASSYWAGGGTEAFF TGTGCCAGCAGTTACTGGGCAGGCGGGGGAACTGAAGCTTTCTTT
. TRBJ2-1 TRBV7-2 many CASSLRRGGGYNEQFF TGTGCCAGCAGCCTACGGAGGGGAGGAGGTTACAATGAGCAGTTCTTC
. TRBJ2-1 TRBV7-9 . CASSHGDFYNEQFF TGTGCCAGCAGCCACGGGGATTTCTACAATGAGCAGTTCTTC
. TRBJ1-1 TRBV12-3/TRBV12-4 . CASSPVTGGTEAFF TGTGCCAGCAGCCCCGTTACCGGGGGCACTGAAGCTTTCTTT
. TRBJ2-7 TRBV29-1 . CSVKQDGRYEQYF TGCAGCGTGAAACAGGACGGGCGCTACGAGCAGTACTTC